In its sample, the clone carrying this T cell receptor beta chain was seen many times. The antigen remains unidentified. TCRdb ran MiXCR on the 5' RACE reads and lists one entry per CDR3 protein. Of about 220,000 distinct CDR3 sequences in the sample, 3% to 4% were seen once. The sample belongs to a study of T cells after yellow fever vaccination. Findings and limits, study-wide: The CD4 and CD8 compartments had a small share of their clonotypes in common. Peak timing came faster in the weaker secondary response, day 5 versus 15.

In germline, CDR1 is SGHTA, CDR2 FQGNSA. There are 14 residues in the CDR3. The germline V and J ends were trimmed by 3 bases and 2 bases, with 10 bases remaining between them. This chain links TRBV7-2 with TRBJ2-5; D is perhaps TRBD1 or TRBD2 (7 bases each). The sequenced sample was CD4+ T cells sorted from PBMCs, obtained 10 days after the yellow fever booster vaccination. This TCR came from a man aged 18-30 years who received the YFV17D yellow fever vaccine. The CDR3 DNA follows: TGTGCCAGCAGCTTTCAGGGGGGGCAAGAGACCCAGTACTTC. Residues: CASSFQGGQETQYF.